This T cell receptor beta chain was sequenced in a study of shared clonotypes between healthy human individuals. Study details: There were three CD4 naive, three CD4 memory, two CD8 naive and one CD8 memory plates per donor. Study-wide findings and caveats: Large depth notwithstanding, sorted-subset sequencing proved incomplete by rarefaction.

TCRdb's table, derived via immunoSEQ multiplex PCR, lists solely in-frame clones and lacks some. This sample yields millions of clones, of which around 90% are seen a single time; 0.13% to 0.15% belongs to the top ten. For this clone: Its specificity is not known.

The CDR3 is made up of 12 amino acids. Germline V lookup: CDR1 MGHRA, CDR2 YSYEKL. V dropped 0 bases and J dropped 10 bases, with 6 bases sitting between them. The sequencing sample was made of naive CD4+ T cells sorted from blood. Subset noted: CD45RA+ positively selected. This TCR came from a man younger than 35 in good health. The rearrangement links TRBV4-1 to TRBJ1-4; TRBD1 might be the D (5 bases). The CDR3 protein is CASSQEGTKLFF. The CDR3 bases are TGCGCCAGCAGCCAAGAAGGGACAAAACTGTTTTTT.